This T cell receptor (beta chain) was sequenced in a study of blood T cell repertoires in COVID-19. Study information: Samples representing acute and convalescent COVID-19 were sourced from the United States, Italy and Spain. In each case, the material was cDNA or gDNA derived from T cells, B-cell-depleted T cells, or PBMCs.

In the original processing: Amplification with reference gene primers provided the estimates of nucleated cell counts. Only in-frame clones appear in the TCRdb table, and some are missing; sequencing was by immunoSEQ multiplex PCR. Clone size and V and J calls were adopted from that table, with D and trimming inferred from the DNA. The table has 180,000 or so clones, roughly 73% seen once. The germline V gene has CDR1 SGHDT and CDR2 YYEEEE. The J segment lost 4 bases and the V segment lost 0 bases, leaving 5 bases of the junction unmatched. The CDR3 is made up of 15 amino acids. The sequence derives from a woman at least 80 years old with active or convalescent COVID-19. V gene TRBV5-6 combines with J gene TRBJ2-5; 8 bases are shared with TRBD2. Specimen: peripheral blood. The CDR3 is CASSLGRGASETQYF. The CDR3 nucleotides read TGTGCCAGCAGCTTGGGGCGGGGGGCGTCAGAGACCCAGTACTTC.